This TCR beta chain comes out of a study of cytomegalovirus exposure and HLA in healthy donors (dated by TCRdb to about 2017). Regarding the complete study: According to a later analysis, the 120 or so validation repertoires were produced on the same platform as the roughly 600 repertoires of the first cohort. The study was designed to test whether signatures of past pathogen exposure could be identified by cataloging public T cell receptors. Besides the first cohort of about 730 subjects, a separate validation cohort made up of 120 different subjects was used. The study combined high-throughput TCR immunosequencing, statistical association of individual TCRs with disease status, and machine learning to predict cytomegalovirus infection status. Here is what the overall study found, with its caveats: Across donors, most TCR sequences were observed very rarely, whereas some public TCRs were present in many individuals. A total of 150 or so TCR beta chains were listed by the study as associated with cytomegalovirus. The authors suggested that the approach could potentially be generalized to other disease states and immunological phenotypes. In both the original and validation cohorts, the classifier was reported to diagnose cytomegalovirus status with high specificity and sensitivity. All 120 repertoires were used to score co-occurrence in the validation cohort in a later analysis, because that analysis had no HLA typing for the cohort. A few of the identified cytomegalovirus-associated TCR beta chains were confirmed in vitro to be specific for cytomegalovirus antigens. Of the cluster scores, 94% were above 0 in a later analysis, which found that TCRs clustered in the first cohort also tended to co-occur in the 95 to 150 validation repertoires.

Libraries were constructed by the immunoSEQ multiplex PCR assay. The authors' analysis ran thus. To diagnose cytomegalovirus status from the catalog of TCR beta chain sequences, a statistical classification framework was built. TCRdb mirrors the immuneACCESS table, restricted to in-frame sequences. Some clones are absent from its copies; in checked studies, under half trace to an unresolved V gene, and the reason for the others is unknown. Clone size and the V and J calls come from that table; the DNA yielded D and trimming. The sample contains about 130,000 clones, about 91% of them found a single time. The ten largest make up approximately 1.1% of the sample. Separate from the approximately 700-subject first cohort, the validation cohort of about 110 subjects was the group to which the donors belonged. This clone was observed once. This clone's antigen is unknown. Base qualities are missing; no much larger clone stands one base away.

The sequencing input was PBMCs. This sequence originates from a woman aged 18-29 years in good health and CMV-seronegative.

DNA sequence: TGTGCCAGCAGCACAATAGCGGGATTACAAGAGACCCAGTACTTC. Translated, this is CASSTIAGLQETQYF. The rearrangement joined TRBV9 to TRBJ2-5, with 8 bases in between that match TRBD2. Including cysteine and phenylalanine, the CDR3 has 15 amino acids. Only the CDR3 region is kept as DNA, spanning 45 bases read in frame from base 1. Clipping removes 4 bases from V and 2 bases from J, with 7 as the unmatched junction base count. CDR1 SGDLS and CDR2 YYNGEE are derived from the germline V gene.